The clone carrying this TCR beta chain was detected once. Its antigen is unidentified. The source of the sample is a study of shared clonotypes between healthy human individuals. Study-level points and caveats: It was expected that sequencing depth would affect clonotype sharing among donors.

TCRdb's table, derived via immunoSEQ multiplex PCR, lists solely in-frame clones and lacks some. The data contain approximately 1,000,000 clones, approximately 75% of them seen just once; the ten biggest clones take up 0.7% to 0.95%. Free of recent acute infections or vaccinations, the donors were healthy HIV-negative adults. Sequencing was done on a sample of memory CD4+ T cells from PBMCs. The subset was: CD45RA-negative fraction. This TCR derives from a man aged 18 to 35 in good health. Some clones in this sample may be carry-over from other donors' samples.

This chain's CDR3 is CASSTGTGGSGYTF. In nucleotides, the CDR3 is TGTGCCAGCTCAACGGGGACAGGGGGTAGTGGCTACACCTTC. The J gene is TRBJ1-2, the V gene TRBV18; TRBD1 matches at 11 bases. This CDR3 spans 14 amino acids. Trimming cost V 5 bases and J 7 bases; bases outside gene matches: 6. The germline CDR1 and CDR2 sequences are KGHSH and LQKENI. The full variable domain, its missing parts supplied by reference TRBV18 and TRBJ1-2, is NAGVMQNPRHLVRRRGQEARLRCSPMKGHSHVYWYRQLPEEGLKFMVYLQKENIIDESGMPKERFSAEFPKEGPSILRIQQVVRGDSAAYFCASSTGTGGSGYTFGSGTRLTVV.